This T cell receptor beta chain was sequenced for a study of shared clonotypes between healthy human individuals (dated by TCRdb to about 2020). For the wider study: The cohort comprised two women and a few men aged 18 to 49 years. For each donor, CD4 naive and CD4 memory were each run on three plates, CD8 naive on two plates, and CD8 memory on one plate. To estimate repertoire size and how much clonotype sharing occurs between individuals, the study deeply sequenced the blood TCR repertoires of about five healthy adults. Libraries were prepared and TCR repertoires were sequenced by different laboratories using diverse techniques, in order to increase sequencing depth and limit assay-specific biases. Leukapheresis yielded between about 0.9 and 9.5 billion PBMCs per donor.

Using the deep immunoSEQ assay, multiplex PCR amplified TCR CDR3 regions from genomic DNA. For each cell subset, the extracted genomic DNA was distributed evenly across all wells of several immunoSEQ 96-well plates, and each plate served as one replicate. For sorted subsets, roughly 200 ng of genomic DNA, equivalent to about 30,000 T cell genomes, went into each replicate PCR. Purified libraries were measured with a Qubit 3.0 fluorometer, size-checked on a Bioanalyzer 2100, and measured again with the KAPA Library Quantification kit. Every immunoSEQ 96-well plate was sequenced on a separate single-read 150-cycle Illumina NextSeq 550 flow cell. On the authors' methods: Because only junctional sequences without quality scores were contained in the immunoSEQ output, filtering matching that applied to full-length reads could not be performed. To assign V/J genes and CDR3, sequences were annotated against IMGT germline references using PyIR, a Python wrapper for IgBLAST v1.9. Reads were removed for weak V/J assignments (E-value above 1e-6), missing CDR3, stop codons, out-of-frame junctions, or ambiguous translated residues. V3J clonotypes were defined by identical inferred V gene, J gene, and CDR3 amino acid sequence. To compute the percentage overlap between repertoires, the number of shared unique clonotypes was divided by the size of the smaller repertoire. Three approaches were used to assess repertoire richness: RTK rarefaction, the Chao1 estimator, and Recon v2.1 estimates of unobserved clonotypes. Generation probabilities were computed with OLGA for all TCRbeta clonotypes obtained by the gDNA method from a few donors. TCRdb re-hosts the immuneACCESS table, in-frame sequences only. Its copies lack some clones; in the studies checked, an unresolved V gene accounts for under half of them, and the cause for the rest is not known. The D gene and trimming were derived from the DNA, and the V and J assignments and clone size from that table. The sample table contains approximately 530,000 clones; only one count was recorded for about 95% of them. About 0.064% of the sample lies in the top ten.

Points on this clone: Its antigen target is currently unknown. No base qualities exist here, and no much larger clone lies one base off it.

Healthy HIV-negative adults with no recently reported acute infections or vaccinations were included as donors. Every donor was a Caucasian adult living in Nashville, Tennessee, USA. CD4+ T cells were enriched by magnetic negative selection, after which naive cells were positively selected on CD45RA and the negative fraction was taken as the memory subset. Blood was obtained by leukapheresis, after which PBMCs were separated by Ficoll-Histopaque density gradient centrifugation and cryopreserved in liquid nitrogen vapor phase. Analytical flow cytometry was used to check the purity and quantity of every magnetically sorted T cell population. Each sorted fraction had its genomic DNA isolated and then quantified by UV absorbance on a Nanodrop 2000c. V is cut by 3 bases and J by 4 bases, and the space between the germline ends is 7 bases. CDR1 and CDR2 were assigned from the germline V gene as MNHNS and SASEGT. The CDR3 goes from the cysteine to the phenylalanine over 12 residues. Of all the DNA, just the CDR3 is kept, 36 bases in frame from base 1.

Broad study findings and their caveats: Naive subsets generally had larger estimated clonotype richness than memory subsets. Sharing across a handful of donors was observed for approximately 5% of naive CD4, less than 4% of naive CD8, about 2.5% of memory CD4, and about 0.4% of memory CD8 clonotypes. Pairwise subsampling indicated that sequencing depth was expected to affect the degree of clonotype sharing among donors. Rarefaction of sorted-subset datasets indicated incomplete sequencing despite the large sequencing depth. The small number of donors limited the genetic and exposure-history diversity represented. Sampling was restricted to blood, and TCR repertoires in tissue are likely to differ from TCR repertoires in blood. Higher generation probabilities were observed for clonotypes shared by all four sorted-subset donors than for non-shared clonotypes.

The sequence links TRBV6-1 to TRBJ2-7; too little of a D gene remains to name it. The source material was naive CD4+ T cells sorted from blood. The meaning of the sample's cell subset or site label: CD45RA+ positively selected. The TCR originated in a woman in her 30s in good health. The CDR3 amino acid sequence is: CASSDLEYEQYF. The nucleotide sequence reads TGTGCCAGCAGTGACCTTGAGTACGAGCAGTACTTC.